The T cell receptor beta chain under discussion was sequenced for a study of shared clonotypes between healthy human individuals. The study, taken as a whole, reports: Naive CD4 clonotypes were shared across a few donors at roughly 4.6%. Generation probabilities were higher for clonotypes shared across all four sorted-subset donors than for unshared ones.

The sorted-subset replicate PCRs were given roughly 190 ng DNA, which is approximately 30,000 T cell genomes. Method: immunoSEQ multiplex PCR; TCRdb's copy keeps in-frame clones and lacks some. The sample records some 2.1 million clones, roughly 95% being singletons. Naive CD8 cells lacked CD45RO, underwent positive selection for CCR7 and left out terminally differentiated effector memory CD45RA+ cells. As for this clone: Antigen specificity is unknown.

Specimen: naive CD8+ T cells sorted from blood. The sequence came from a man between 18 and 29 years old in good health.

The CDR3 region has the DNA TGTGCCAGCAGTCTAACTACCAATGAGCAGTTCTTC. Residues: CASSLTTNEQFF. The rearrangement uses TRBV27 and TRBJ2-1; D unclear. Deletions cut 5 bases from V and 6 bases from J, with 8 bases between. Germline CDR1 MNHEY, CDR2 SMNVEV (reference sequence). The CDR3 has 12 amino acids.